Following are 30 T cell receptor beta chains from one sample sequenced in a study of cytomegalovirus exposure and HLA in healthy donors. PCR involved 60 Vbeta and 13 Jbeta primers. Assay used: immunoSEQ multiplex PCR; TCRdb lists only in-frame clones, some missing. The sample carries around 120,000 clones, approximately 15% recorded once. Sequencing was done on a sample of PBMCs. All receptors derive from a woman between 18 and 30 years old in good health and CMV-seronegative.

The CDR3 is CASSLGGQGRLGYTF. The CDR3 DNA follows: TGTGCCAGCAGCTTGGGGGGACAGGGGAGACTCGGCTACACCTTC. V usage is TRBV5-5 and J usage is TRBJ1-2; the match to TRBD1 covers 10 bases. CDR3 size: 15 residues. Trimming removed 0 bases from V and 8 bases from J; junction bases left unmatched: 7. Germline CDR1 is SGHKS and CDR2 is YYEKEE (reference sequence).

The chain carries TRBV5-1 and TRBJ2-7, with 10 bases aligning to TRBD1. The germline CDR1 and CDR2 sequences are SGHRS and YFSETQ. Losses at the gene ends were 0 bases for V and 5 bases for J; bases not matched to a gene: 5. The CDR3 is made up of 15 amino acids. Written as DNA, the CDR3 is TGCGCCAGCAGCTTGGGGACAGGGGGGCACGACGAGCAGTACTTC. Translating gives CASSLGTGGHDEQYF.

This clone has just a few counts. The chain joins TRBV4-1 to TRBJ2-3, with 8 bases fitting TRBD2. V was pared by 3 bases and J by 0 bases, with 5 bases of the junction left unmatched. Germline CDR1 MGHRA, CDR2 YSYEKL. This CDR3 comprises 16 residues. CDR3 region: CASSQPLADSTDTQYF. CDR3 coding DNA: TGCGCCAGCAGCCAGCCACTAGCGGATAGCACAGATACGCAGTATTTT.

This clone was recorded a few times. The rearrangement links TRBV28 to TRBJ1-2; D gene ambiguous. Trimming took 6 bases from V and 1 from J, leaving 6 bases between them. This CDR3 has 12 residues. Germline assignment: CDR1 MDHEN and CDR2 SYDVKM. The CDR3 spells CASRTVNYGYTF. The CDR3 region has the DNA TGTGCCAGCAGAACAGTTAACTATGGCTACACCTTC.

This clone was observed a handful of times. The chain has TRBV29-1 and TRBJ2-5, with D unresolved. This CDR3 has 12 residues. The germline V gene encodes CDR1 SQVTM and CDR2 ANQGSEA. Trimming took off 7 bases at V and 0 bases at J, with 9 bases between the two ends. The CDR3, as DNA: TGCAGCGCCGAGGTTAACCAAGAGACCCAGTACTTC. This sequence encodes CSAEVNQETQYF.

The chain is built from TRBV7-9 and TRBJ2-5; 7 bases line up with TRBD2. The CDR3 consists of 14 residues. Germline CDR1 and CDR2: SEHNR and FQNEAQ (reference sequence). The V gene end was trimmed by 5 bases and the J gene end by 5 bases; junction bases not matched to a gene: 8. CDR3 sequence reads: CASSLLADGETQYF. In nucleotides, the CDR3 is TGTGCCAGCAGCCTCCTAGCGGATGGGGAGACCCAGTACTTC. Combining the CDR3 with reference TRBV7-9 and TRBJ2-5 gives the whole variable domain DTGVSQNPRHKITKRGQNVTFRCDPISEHNRLYWYRQTLGQGPEFLTYFQNEAQLEKSRLLSDRFSAERPKGSFSTLEIQRTEQGDSAMYLCASSLLADGETQYFGPGTRLLVL.

This clone was seen a handful of times. The CDR3 region is CASSIPTGCEQFF. The CDR3 coding sequence is TGTGCCAGCAGTATCCCTACAGGGTGCGAGCAGTTCTTC. The gene calls are TRBV6-4 and TRBJ2-1, with a weak D call TRBD1 (6 bases). Germline V CDR1 and CDR2: MRHNA, SNTAGT. CDR3 length: 13 amino acids. V lost 5 bases and J 10 bases, leaving 15 bases between the germline ends.

V gene TRBV19 combines with J gene TRBJ2-7, with TRBD2 matching 7 bases. The CDR3 runs 16 residues. Germline CDR1 is LNHDA and CDR2 is SQIVND (reference sequence). V lost 3 bases to trimming and J lost 4 bases; unmatched junction nucleotides: 12. DNA of the CDR3: TGTGCCAGTAGTATTCTGCGGGAGAATCGTGGGTACGAGCAGTACTTC. Its translation: CASSILRENRGYEQYF.

The chain is built from TRBV14 and TRBJ2-7, with D possibly being TRBD2 (6 bases). The CDR3 totals 18 residues. Germline V gene sequence: CDR1 SGHDN, CDR2 FVKESK. The V end lost 3 bases, the J end lost 5 bases, and 26 bases lay between the germline ends. The CDR3 DNA sequence: TGTGCCAGCAGCCAGATCCCCTTCGGAGCGGGCAGTGTCGACGAGCAGTACTTC. Protein sequence: CASSQIPFGAGSVDEQYF.

This chain links TRBV10-3 with TRBJ2-1; maybe TRBD1 (6 bases). Germline V gene lookup returns CDR1 ENHRY and CDR2 SYGVKD. Between the trimmed V and J ends, which lost 6 bases and 5 bases, there was a span of 17 bases. This CDR3 is 15 amino acids long. CDR3 region: CAISNLPTGDNEQFF. The CDR3, as DNA: TGTGCCATCAGCAATCTCCCGACAGGAGACAATGAGCAGTTCTTC.

The rearrangement links TRBV7-2 to TRBJ1-1; 9 bases agree with TRBD1. Trimming took 5 bases from V and 6 from J; bases not matched to a gene: 10. CDR1 and CDR2 from the germline V gene are SGHTA and FQGNSA. This CDR3 spans 15 amino acids. For the CDR3, the DNA is TGTGCCAGCAGCCGTTCCGGGACAGGGCCCTCTGAAGCTTTCTTT. It is translated as CASSRSGTGPSEAFF.

This chain uses TRBV2 with TRBJ2-1; TRBD2 agrees at 11 bases. The trim removed 5 bases at V and 4 bases at J, leaving 4 bases unmatched. The germline CDR1 and CDR2 sequences are SNHLY and FYNNEI. This CDR3 has 15 residues. The CDR3 is CASSRTSGRYNEQFF. The CDR3 nucleotides read TGTGCCAGCAGTAGGACTAGCGGGCGATACAATGAGCAGTTCTTC.

The V gene is TRBV19, the J gene TRBJ2-7; D might be TRBD2 (6 bases). Germline V lookup: CDR1 LNHDA, CDR2 SQIVND (reference sequence). This CDR3 is 13 amino acids long. Trimming left V 4 bases short and J 3 bases short, with 10 bases between. CDR3 amino acids: CASSTGSLYEQYF. The CDR3 DNA is TGTGCCAGTAGTACCGGGAGCCTCTACGAGCAGTACTTC.

Comment on this clone: It may be a read error: a sequence one base away is much more abundant. The chain combines TRBV6-6 with TRBJ2-5; 7 nucleotides agree with TRBD1. Gene TRBJ2-7 matches the end of the DNA better, so the J call may be wrong. This CDR3 region has 14 residues. Germline loops: CDR1 MNHNY, CDR2 SVGAGI (reference sequence). The CDR3 sequence is CASSYGDSSYEQYF. The CDR3 region has the DNA TGTGCCAGCAGTTACGGGGACAGTTCCTACGAGCAGTACTTC.

This clone has more than one count but fewer than ten. The V call is TRBV29-1, the J call TRBJ2-2; TRBD2 matches 7 bases. J lost 1 base, V lost 2 bases, and 7 bases had no gene match. This CDR3 region has 16 residues. Germline CDR1 SQVTM, CDR2 ANQGSEA. The CDR3 loop reads CSVEWEGRENTGELFF. Here the CDR3 DNA reads TGCAGCGTTGAATGGGAGGGGCGGGAGAACACCGGGGAGCTGTTTTTT.

Points on this clone: A read error may produce the germline difference seen at one junction end. This sequence joins TRBV4-1 and TRBJ2-3; 7 positions agree with TRBD2. CDR1 is MGHRA, CDR2 YSYEKL, per germline. The CDR3 is made up of 15 amino acids. The CDR3: CASSQLAESTNTQYF. The DNA of the CDR3 is TGCGCCAGCAGCCAACTAGCGGAGAGCACAAATACGCAGTATTTT.

The genes are TRBV6-5 and TRBJ1-2; D is uncertain. V lost 5 bases, J lost 2 bases, and 9 bases lay in between. The CDR3 has 13 amino acids. Germline V gives CDR1 MNHEY, CDR2 SVGAGI. This chain's CDR3 is CASSPQLNYGYTF. CDR3 coding DNA: TGTGCCAGCAGTCCACAGCTGAACTATGGCTACACCTTC.

J is TRBJ1-2 and V is TRBV5-1; 9 nucleotides match TRBD1. Germline V gene data show CDR1 as SGHRS and CDR2 as YFSETQ. The CDR3 is 17 residues long. Losses at the gene ends were 5 bases for V and 4 bases for J; bases not matched to a gene: 15. The CDR3 DNA sequence: TGCGCCAGCAGGGGGGACAGGGCACAGGAAGCAGGCTATGGCTACACCTTC. Protein: CASRGDRAQEAGYGYTF.

The chain is built from TRBV5-4 and TRBJ1-1; D is unresolved. The CDR3 loop spans 13 amino acids. V lost 0 bases to trimming and J lost 8 bases, with 11 bases between them. From germline, CDR1 is SGHNT and CDR2 YYREEE (reference sequence). CDR3 sequence: CASSLVAAQEAFF. CDR3 nucleotides: TGTGCCAGCAGCTTGGTTGCGGCCCAAGAAGCTTTCTTT.

This clone was seen a handful of times. The genes are TRBV29-1 and TRBJ2-1, with TRBD1 matching 9 bases. The V gene end was trimmed by 5 bases and the J gene end by 3 bases; junction bases not matched to a gene: 5. This CDR3 contains 14 residues. The germline CDR1 and CDR2 sequences are SQVTM and ANQGSEA. The DNA of the CDR3 is TGCAGCGTTCAGCCGGGACAGGGCTACAATGAGCAGTTCTTC. This sequence encodes CSVQPGQGYNEQFF.

The genes are TRBV5-1 and TRBJ2-5; 9 bases match TRBD2. The V gene end was trimmed by 0 bases and the J gene end by 5 bases; junction bases not matched to a gene: 8. The germline V gene encodes CDR1 SGHRS and CDR2 YFSETQ. The CDR3 has 16 residues. The CDR3 is CASSLVLAGVMETQYF. In DNA form, the CDR3 reads TGCGCCAGCAGCTTGGTGTTAGCGGGAGTAATGGAGACCCAGTACTTC.

Comment on this clone: Germline is not matched at one junction end, which may reflect a read error. The V and J genes are TRBV30 and TRBJ1-2; 9 bases match TRBD1. In germline, CDR1 is GTSNPN, CDR2 SVGIG (reference sequence). This CDR3 region has 14 residues. For the CDR3, the DNA is TGTGCCCGGAGCGGAATAGGACAGGGGACTTTCTACACCTTC. It specifies CARSGIGQGTFYTF.

V is TRBV2 and J is TRBJ1-4, with 10 positions matching TRBD1. CDR1 is SNHLY and CDR2 is FYNNEI in the germline V gene. The CDR3 length is 14 residues. The V segment lost 7 bases and the J segment 7 bases; nucleotides outside the gene matches: 6. CDR3: CASNGDRGSEKLFF. In DNA, the CDR3 is TGTGCCAGCAATGGGGACAGGGGAAGTGAAAAACTGTTTTTT.

V is TRBV18 and J is TRBJ1-2, with a weak D call TRBD1 (6 bases). The CDR3 spans 14 residues. Trimming removed 4 bases from V and 6 bases from J, with 15 bases in between. Germline CDR1 KGHSH, CDR2 LQKENI. Written as DNA, the CDR3 is TGTGCCAGCTCACTGCAGGGGAGGGAAAATGGCTACACCTTC. It yields the protein CASSLQGRENGYTF.

The rearrangement joins TRBV6-4 to TRBJ2-1, with 7 bases fitting TRBD2. Germline V gene sequence: CDR1 MRHNA, CDR2 SNTAGT. Trimming removed 2 bases from V and 3 bases from J; junction bases left unmatched: 7. This CDR3 comprises 16 residues. The CDR3 is CASSDHVGGGYNEQFF. The DNA for the CDR3 is TGTGCCAGCAGTGACCACGTGGGGGGGGGCTACAATGAGCAGTTCTTC.

V usage is TRBV30 and J usage is TRBJ2-7; D is unresolved. The V gene lost 2 bases and the J gene lost 1 base, with 12 bases spanning the gap. CDR1 and CDR2 from the germline V gene are GTSNPN and SVGIG (reference sequence). The CDR3 loop spans 14 amino acids. Here the CDR3 reads CAWSLRFPSYEQYF. DNA of the CDR3: TGTGCCTGGAGTTTGCGGTTCCCTTCCTACGAGCAGTACTTC.

This chain joins TRBV18 and TRBJ1-4; TRBD1 might be the D (5 bases). CDR1 is KGHSH, CDR2 LQKENI, per germline. The CDR3 runs to 17 residues. The V end was cut by 3 bases, the J end by 3 bases, with 17 bases between. The CDR3 coding sequence is TGTGCCAGCTCACCTGGGCAGGGCCACGCGGCTAATGAAAAACTGTTTTTT. Translated: CASSPGQGHAANEKLFF.

V and J are TRBV28 and TRBJ2-7; 10 bases fit TRBD1. CDR3 size: 13 residues. Unmatched junction bases numbered 4, after V lost 5 bases and J lost 6 bases. CDR1 and CDR2 (germline): MDHEN, SYDVKM. CDR3 DNA: TGTGCCAGCAGTCCCGGGACAGGGGTCGAGCAGTACTTC. It encodes CASSPGTGVEQYF.

The rearrangement joins TRBV5-1 to TRBJ2-6, with 8 bases that match TRBD1. V shed 3 bases and J 2 bases; nucleotides not matched to a gene: 4. This CDR3 is 16 amino acids long. Germline V gives CDR1 SGHRS, CDR2 YFSETQ. The CDR3 sequence: CASSSQGAAGANVLTF. The CDR3 region has the DNA TGCGCCAGCAGCTCTCAGGGGGCGGCTGGGGCCAACGTCCTGACTTTC.

This clone has more than one count but fewer than ten. This rearrangement joins TRBV21-1 to TRBJ1-1. TRBV21-1 is designated a pseudogene. The CDR3 loop spans 18 amino acids. CDR3 nucleotides: TGTGCCAGCAGCAAAATGGGGGGGAACGGAAAGAGGAGGACTGAAGCTTTCTTT. Its translation is CASSKMGGNGKRRTEAFF.